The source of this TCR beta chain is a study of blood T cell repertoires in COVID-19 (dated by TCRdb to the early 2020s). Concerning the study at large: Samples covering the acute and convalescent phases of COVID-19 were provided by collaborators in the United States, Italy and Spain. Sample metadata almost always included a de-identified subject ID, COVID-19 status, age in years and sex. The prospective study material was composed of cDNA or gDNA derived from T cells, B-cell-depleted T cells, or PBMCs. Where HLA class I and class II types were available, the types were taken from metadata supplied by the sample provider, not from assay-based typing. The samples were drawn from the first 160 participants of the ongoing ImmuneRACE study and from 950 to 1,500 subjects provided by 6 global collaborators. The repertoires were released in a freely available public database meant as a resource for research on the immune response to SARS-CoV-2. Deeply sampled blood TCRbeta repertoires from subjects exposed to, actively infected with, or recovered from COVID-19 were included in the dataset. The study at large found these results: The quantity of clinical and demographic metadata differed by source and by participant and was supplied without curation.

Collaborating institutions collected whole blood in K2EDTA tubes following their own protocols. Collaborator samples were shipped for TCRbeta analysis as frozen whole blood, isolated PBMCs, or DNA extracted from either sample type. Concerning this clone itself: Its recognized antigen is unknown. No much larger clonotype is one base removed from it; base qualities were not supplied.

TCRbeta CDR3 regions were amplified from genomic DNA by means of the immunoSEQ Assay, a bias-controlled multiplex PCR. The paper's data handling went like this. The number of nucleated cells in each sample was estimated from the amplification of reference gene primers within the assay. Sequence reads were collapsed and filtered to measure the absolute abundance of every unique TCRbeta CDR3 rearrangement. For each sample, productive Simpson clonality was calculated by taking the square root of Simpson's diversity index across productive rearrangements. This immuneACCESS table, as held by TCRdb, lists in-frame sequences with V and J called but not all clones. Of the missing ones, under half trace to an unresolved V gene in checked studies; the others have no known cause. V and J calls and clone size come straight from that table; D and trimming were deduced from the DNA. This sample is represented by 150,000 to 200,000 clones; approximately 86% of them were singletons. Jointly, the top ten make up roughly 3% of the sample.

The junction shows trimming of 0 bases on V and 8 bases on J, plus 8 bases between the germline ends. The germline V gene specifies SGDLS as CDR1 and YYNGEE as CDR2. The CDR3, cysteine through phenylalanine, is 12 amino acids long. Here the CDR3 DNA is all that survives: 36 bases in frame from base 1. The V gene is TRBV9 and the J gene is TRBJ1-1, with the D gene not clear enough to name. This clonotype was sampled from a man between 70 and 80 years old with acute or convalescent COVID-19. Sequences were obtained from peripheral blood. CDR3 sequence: CASSVVGREAFF. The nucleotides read TGTGCCAGCAGCGTAGTAGGCAGGGAAGCTTTCTTT.